The entry below gives a single T cell receptor beta chain sequence along with its context. Trimming cost V 2 bases and J 7 bases; bases outside gene matches: 10. The CDR3 has 16 residues. Germline V gene lookup returns CDR1 SGHAT and CDR2 FQNNGV. This specimen comes from a study of blood T cell repertoires in COVID-19. As originally analysed: Reference gene primer amplification yielded estimated nucleated cell counts. Repertoires were generated with immunoSEQ multiplex PCR, while TCRdb's copy carries only in-frame clones and drops some. V and J calls plus clone size are reproduced from that table; the DNA served to infer D and trimming. The sample includes about 260,000 clones, approximately 86% of them seen just once.

Sequenced sample: peripheral blood. The clonotype was recovered from a man between 40 and 49 years old who had recovered from COVID-19. The chain employs TRBV11-2 and TRBJ2-3; the match to TRBD2 covers 9 bases. The CDR3 DNA is TGTGCCAGCAGCTTAATGACGCGGGGGGGTGTATATACGCAGTATTTT. Translated, it gives CASSLMTRGGVYTQYF.